This TCR beta chain was recorded in a study of cytomegalovirus exposure and HLA in healthy donors. The study, taken as a whole, reports: The listing of fewer than 200 TCR beta chains classed them as cytomegalovirus-associated. In the roughly 130 validation repertoires, a later analysis found that first-cohort TCR clusters tended to co-occur. The classifier reportedly diagnosed cytomegalovirus status with high specificity and sensitivity.

Using immunoSEQ multiplex PCR, the repertoire was profiled, and TCRdb retains in-frame clones only, with some absent. The data contain 100,000 to 150,000 clones, roughly 89% of them singletons. The CDR3 sequence is 14 residues long. V dropped 3 bases and J dropped 4 bases, with 12 bases sitting between them. Germline V gene lookup returns CDR1 MNHEY and CDR2 SVGAGI. An approximately 120-subject validation cohort, separate from the approximately 670-subject first cohort, supplied the donors. Remarks on this clone: What it recognizes is unknown.

The rearrangement joins TRBV6-5 to TRBJ2-5; TRBD2 might be the D (5 bases). This clonotype was obtained from a woman aged 18-29 years in good health and CMV-seronegative. The material sequenced was PBMCs. The CDR3 sequence is CASSYDYRGETQYF. DNA of the CDR3: TGTGCCAGCAGTTATGACTACCGAGGAGAGACCCAGTACTTC.